The clone carrying this TCR beta chain was seen a few times. This specimen comes from a study of T cells after yellow fever vaccination. MiXCR, applied by TCRdb to the 5' RACE reads, yields one record per CDR3 protein. This table holds a few hundred thousand distinct CDR3 sequences, about a sixth found once. Germline V gene sequence: CDR1 MNHNY, CDR2 SVGAGI (reference sequence). The CDR3 is 13 amino acids. J lost 10 bases, V lost 3 bases, and 5 bases had no gene match. The material sequenced was PBMCs, taken roughly 5 days after the first yellow fever vaccination. The chain recombines TRBV6-6 with TRBJ2-1; 8 nucleotides line up with TRBD2. The TCR comes from a man younger than 35 who received the YFV17D yellow fever vaccine. DNA of the CDR3: TGTGCCAGCAGTTATAGGGGCGGGGGGGAGCAGTTCTTC. This gives the protein CASSYRGGGEQFF.